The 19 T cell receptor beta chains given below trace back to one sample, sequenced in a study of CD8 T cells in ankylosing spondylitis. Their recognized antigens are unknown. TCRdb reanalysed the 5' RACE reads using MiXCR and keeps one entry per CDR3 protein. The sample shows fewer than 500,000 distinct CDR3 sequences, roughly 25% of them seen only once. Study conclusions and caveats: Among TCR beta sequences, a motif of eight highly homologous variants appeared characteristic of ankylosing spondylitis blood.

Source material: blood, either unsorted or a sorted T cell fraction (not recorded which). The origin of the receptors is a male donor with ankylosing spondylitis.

DNA of the CDR3: TGTGCCAGCAGCGCGGGACGTGGCACAGATACGCAGTATTTT. Translated, it gives CASSAGRGTDTQYF. This chain links TRBV9 with TRBJ2-3; perhaps D is TRBD1 or TRBD2 (5 bases each). Trimming removed 3 bases at V and 1 base at J, with 9 bases between. The germline V gene encodes CDR1 SGDLS and CDR2 YYNGEE. The CDR3 has 14 residues.

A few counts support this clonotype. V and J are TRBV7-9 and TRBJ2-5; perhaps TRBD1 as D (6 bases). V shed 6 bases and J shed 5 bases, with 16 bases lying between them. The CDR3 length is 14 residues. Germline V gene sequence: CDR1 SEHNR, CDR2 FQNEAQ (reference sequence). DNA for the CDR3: TGTGCCAGCAGGCCTACAGGGATGGGGGAGACCCAGTACTTC. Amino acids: CASRPTGMGETQYF.

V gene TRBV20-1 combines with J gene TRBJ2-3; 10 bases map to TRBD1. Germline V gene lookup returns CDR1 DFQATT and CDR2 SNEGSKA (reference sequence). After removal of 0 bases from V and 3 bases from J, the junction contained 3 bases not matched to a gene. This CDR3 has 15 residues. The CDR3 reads CSARDGGQGTDTQYF. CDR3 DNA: TGCAGTGCTAGAGATGGGGGACAGGGGACAGATACGCAGTATTTT.

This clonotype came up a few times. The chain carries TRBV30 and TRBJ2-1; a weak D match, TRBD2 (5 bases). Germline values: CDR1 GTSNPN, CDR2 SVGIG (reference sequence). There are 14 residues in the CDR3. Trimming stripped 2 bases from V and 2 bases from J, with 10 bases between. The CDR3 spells CAWSSSITYNEQFF. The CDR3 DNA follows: TGTGCCTGGAGTTCTAGCATCACCTACAATGAGCAGTTCTTC.

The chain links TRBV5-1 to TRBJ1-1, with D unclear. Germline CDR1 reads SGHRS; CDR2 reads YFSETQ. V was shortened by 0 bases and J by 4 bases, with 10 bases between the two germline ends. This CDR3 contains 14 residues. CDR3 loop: CASSLVGSGTEAFF. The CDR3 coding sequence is TGCGCCAGCAGCTTGGTGGGATCTGGCACTGAAGCTTTCTTT.

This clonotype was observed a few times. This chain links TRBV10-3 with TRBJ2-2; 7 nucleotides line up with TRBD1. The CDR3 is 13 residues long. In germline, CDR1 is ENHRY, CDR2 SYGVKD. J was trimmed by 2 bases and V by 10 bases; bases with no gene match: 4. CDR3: CATGTANTGELFF. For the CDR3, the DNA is TGTGCCACCGGGACAGCTAACACCGGGGAGCTGTTTTTT.

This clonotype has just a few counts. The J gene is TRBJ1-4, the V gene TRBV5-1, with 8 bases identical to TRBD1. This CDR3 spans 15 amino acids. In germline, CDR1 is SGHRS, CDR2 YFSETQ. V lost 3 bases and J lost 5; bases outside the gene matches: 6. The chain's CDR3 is CASSWTTGVNEKLFF. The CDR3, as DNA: TGCGCCAGCAGCTGGACGACAGGGGTAAATGAAAAACTGTTTTTT.

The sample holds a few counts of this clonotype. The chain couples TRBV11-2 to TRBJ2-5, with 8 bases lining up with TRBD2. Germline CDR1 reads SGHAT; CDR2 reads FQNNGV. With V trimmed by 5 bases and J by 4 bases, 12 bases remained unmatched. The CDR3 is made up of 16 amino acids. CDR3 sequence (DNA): TGTGCCAGCAGCGCGCTTCGGGCGGGAGGAGGAGAGACCCAGTACTTC. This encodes CASSALRAGGGETQYF.

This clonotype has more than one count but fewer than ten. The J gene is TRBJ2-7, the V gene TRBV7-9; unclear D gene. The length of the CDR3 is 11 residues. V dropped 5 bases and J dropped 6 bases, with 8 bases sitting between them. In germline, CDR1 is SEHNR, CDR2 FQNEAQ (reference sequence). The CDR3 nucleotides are TGTGCCAGCAGCCAGGAGATCGAGCAGTACTTC. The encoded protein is CASSQEIEQYF. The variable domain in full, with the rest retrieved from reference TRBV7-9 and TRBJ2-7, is DTGVSQNPRHKITKRGQNVTFRCDPISEHNRLYWYRQTLGQGPEFLTYFQNEAQLEKSRLLSDRFSAERPKGSFSTLEIQRTEQGDSAMYLCASSQEIEQYFGPGTRLTVT.

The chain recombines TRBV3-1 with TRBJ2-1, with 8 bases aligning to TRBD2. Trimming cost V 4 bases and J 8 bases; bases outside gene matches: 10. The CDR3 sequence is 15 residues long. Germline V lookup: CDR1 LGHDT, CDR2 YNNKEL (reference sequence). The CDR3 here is CASSPRNGLAHEQFF. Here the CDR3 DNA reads TGTGCCAGCAGCCCAAGAAATGGACTAGCCCATGAGCAGTTCTTC.

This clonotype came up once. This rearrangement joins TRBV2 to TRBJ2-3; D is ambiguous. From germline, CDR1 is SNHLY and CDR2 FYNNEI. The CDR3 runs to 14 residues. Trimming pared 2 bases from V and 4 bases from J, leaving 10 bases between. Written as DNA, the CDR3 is TGTGCCAGCAGTGAAATTCTCGCATCAGATACGCAGTATTTT. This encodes CASSEILASDTQYF.

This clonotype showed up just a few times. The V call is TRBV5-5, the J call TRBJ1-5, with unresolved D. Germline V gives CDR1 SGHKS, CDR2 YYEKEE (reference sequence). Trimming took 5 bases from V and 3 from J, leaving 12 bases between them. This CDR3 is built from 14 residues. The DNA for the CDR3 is TGTGCCAGCAGAGGGCCAGTGGCCAATCAGCCCCAGCATTTT. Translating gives CASRGPVANQPQHF.

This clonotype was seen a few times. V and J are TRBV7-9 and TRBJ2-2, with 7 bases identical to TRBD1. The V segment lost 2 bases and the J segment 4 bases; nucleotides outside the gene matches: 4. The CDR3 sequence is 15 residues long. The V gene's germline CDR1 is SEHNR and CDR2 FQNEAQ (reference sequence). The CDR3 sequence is CASSLSTGPTGELFF. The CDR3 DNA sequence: TGTGCCAGCAGCTTATCGACAGGGCCCACCGGGGAGCTGTTTTTT.

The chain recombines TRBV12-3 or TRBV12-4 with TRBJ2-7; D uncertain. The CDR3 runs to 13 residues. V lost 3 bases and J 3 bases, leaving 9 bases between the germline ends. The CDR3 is CASSFGSFYEQYF. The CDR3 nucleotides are TGTGCCAGCAGTTTTGGGTCCTTCTACGAGCAGTACTTC.

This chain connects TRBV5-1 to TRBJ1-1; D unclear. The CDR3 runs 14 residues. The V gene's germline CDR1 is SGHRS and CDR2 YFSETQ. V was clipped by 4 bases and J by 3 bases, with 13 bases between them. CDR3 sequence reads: CASSPLGPDTEAFF. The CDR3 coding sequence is TGCGCCAGCAGCCCCCTGGGCCCCGACACTGAAGCTTTCTTT. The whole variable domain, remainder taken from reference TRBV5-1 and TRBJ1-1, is KAGVTQTPRYLIKTRGQQVTLSCSPISGHRSVSWYQQTPGQGLQFLFEYFSETQRNKGNFPGRFSGRQFSNSRSEMNVSTLELGDSALYLCASSPLGPDTEAFFGQGTRLTVV.

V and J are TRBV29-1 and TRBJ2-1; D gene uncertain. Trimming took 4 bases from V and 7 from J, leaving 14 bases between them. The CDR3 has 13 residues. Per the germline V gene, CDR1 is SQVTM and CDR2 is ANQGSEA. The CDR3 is CSVVEMKGNEQFF. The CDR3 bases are TGCAGCGTTGTAGAGATGAAGGGAAATGAGCAGTTCTTC.

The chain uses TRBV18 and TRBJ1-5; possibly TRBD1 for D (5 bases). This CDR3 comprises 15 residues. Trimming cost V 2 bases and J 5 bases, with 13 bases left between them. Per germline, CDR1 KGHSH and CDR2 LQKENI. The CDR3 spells CASSPNSGGDQPQHF. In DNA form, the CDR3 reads TGTGCCAGCTCACCAAACAGTGGGGGGGATCAGCCCCAGCATTTT.

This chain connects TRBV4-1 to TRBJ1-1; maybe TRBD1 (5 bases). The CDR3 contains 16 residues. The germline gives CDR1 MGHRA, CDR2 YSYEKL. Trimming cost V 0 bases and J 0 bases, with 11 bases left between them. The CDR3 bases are TGCGCCAGCAGCCAAGATGAAAACAGGCTGAACACTGAAGCTTTCTTT. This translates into CASSQDENRLNTEAFF.

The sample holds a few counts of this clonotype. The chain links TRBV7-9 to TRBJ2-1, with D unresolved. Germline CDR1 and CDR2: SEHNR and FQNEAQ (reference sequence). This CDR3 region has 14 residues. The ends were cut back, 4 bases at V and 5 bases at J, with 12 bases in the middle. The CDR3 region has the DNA TGTGCCAGCAGCTCGAAGAATACCGACAATGAGCAGTTCTTC. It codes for CASSSKNTDNEQFF. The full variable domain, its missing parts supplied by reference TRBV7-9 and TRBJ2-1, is DTGVSQNPRHKITKRGQNVTFRCDPISEHNRLYWYRQTLGQGPEFLTYFQNEAQLEKSRLLSDRFSAERPKGSFSTLEIQRTEQGDSAMYLCASSSKNTDNEQFFGPGTRLTVL.